These T cell receptor beta chains were read from a single sample in a study of CD8 T cells in ankylosing spondylitis. TCRdb called the 5' RACE reads again in MiXCR, with one record for every CDR3 protein. The sample records some 840,000 distinct CDR3 sequences, about 10% being singletons. The material sequenced was blood, either unsorted or a sorted T cell fraction (not recorded which). The receptor source for this set is a male donor with ankylosing spondylitis. The CDR3 runs from the conserved cysteine through the conserved F or W.

TRBJ2-3,TRBV20-1,CSATSGGQADTQYF
TRBJ2-5,TRBV20-1,CSAGLGTSGETQYF
TRBJ1-5,TRBV20-1,CSATHRDNNQPQHF
TRBJ2-1,TRBV7-2,CASSLLRDEQFF
TRBJ2-5,TRBV29-1,CSVEGQGVETQYF
TRBJ2-1,TRBV12-3/TRBV12-4,CASKQGLDNEQFF
TRBJ2-5,TRBV18,CASSPEGWTQYF
TRBJ1-1,TRBV12-3/TRBV12-4,CASSPRMRGLKPEAFF
TRBJ2-1,TRBV4-3,CASSQEVAGEHNEQFF
TRBJ1-2,TRBV28,CASIPVDWLKTDRPNYGYTF
TRBJ2-7,TRBV7-2,CASSHAPTGIAGVLLRF
TRBJ2-7,TRBV15,CATSRGAGTGFSYEQYF
TRBJ2-2,TRBV10-3,CATTIGANTGELFF
TRBJ2-5,TRBV20-1,CSALGTILETQYF
TRBJ2-1,TRBV24-1,CATSGASGSSYNEQFF
TRBJ2-7,TRBV10-3,CAITRGLSYEQYF
TRBJ2-5,TRBV24-1,CATSPSGRSYQETQYF
TRBJ2-1,TRBV4-3,CASSYGRAYNEQFF
TRBJ2-7,TRBV7-6,CASSLISSGSLPSYEQYF
TRBJ1-5,TRBV5-5,CASSLTGPHQPQHF
TRBJ2-7,TRBV6-1,CASRRDGATYEQYF
TRBJ2-1,TRBV20-1,CSARDSGTSGKSYNEQFF
TRBJ2-1,TRBV6-2/TRBV6-3,CASSYRRTTGKYNEQFF
TRBJ1-1,TRBV5-1,CASSLAVWNTEAFF
TRBJ1-1,TRBV7-9,CASSSPPNTEAFF
TRBJ1-2,TRBV12-3/TRBV12-4,CASTVAAVGGYTF
TRBJ2-7,TRBV6-1,CASSSYTGFWQYF
TRBJ2-1,TRBV29-1,CSVEGEGWGSF
TRBJ2-1,TRBV9,CASSPSGNEQFF
TRBJ1-5,TRBV10-3,CAISEWGGGNQPQHF
TRBJ2-5,TRBV5-6,CASSLDLKTQYF
TRBJ2-5,TRBV28,CASSSPGQGIGTQYF
TRBJ2-3,TRBV20-1,CSATGLAGASTDTQYF
TRBJ1-2,TRBV4-3,CASSQDPRPGAGGYTF
TRBJ1-5,TRBV5-1,CASSLAGFEPQHF
TRBJ2-7,TRBV27,CASEDRNSHEQYF
TRBJ2-7,TRBV7-8,CASSSGQPYEQYF
TRBJ1-2,TRBV5-1,CASSLQTGIYGYTF
TRBJ2-7,TRBV6-1,CATSLARGLNEQYF